This TCR beta chain was identified in a study of blood T cells in healthy people across ages. Findings and limits, study-wide: It was not possible, with unsorted PBMCs, to conclusively compare naive and antigen-experienced cells.

Through a sample-barcoded 5' primer and a J-beta primer mix, a second PCR was run for about 6 to 11 cycles. A single record per CDR3 protein comes from TCRdb applying MiXCR to the 5' RACE reads. The data show 1.8 million or so distinct CDR3 sequences, 35% to 50% seen once. Donors gave around 10 milliliters of peripheral blood apiece. Isolation per sample recovered at least 6 million PBMCs. Germline V gene data show CDR1 as KGHDR and CDR2 as SFDVKD. Trimming cost V 3 bases and J 13 bases; bases outside gene matches: 12. The CDR3 totals 15 residues. A note on this clonotype: Its antigen remains unidentified.

This sequence originates from a human donor in good health. Sequenced input: blood. The V gene is TRBV24-1, the J gene TRBJ2-4, with 9 bases aligning to TRBD1. The CDR3 DNA follows: TGTGCCACCAGTGATACCGGGACAGGGCTACTTGTGCAGTACTTC. It specifies CATSDTGTGLLVQYF.